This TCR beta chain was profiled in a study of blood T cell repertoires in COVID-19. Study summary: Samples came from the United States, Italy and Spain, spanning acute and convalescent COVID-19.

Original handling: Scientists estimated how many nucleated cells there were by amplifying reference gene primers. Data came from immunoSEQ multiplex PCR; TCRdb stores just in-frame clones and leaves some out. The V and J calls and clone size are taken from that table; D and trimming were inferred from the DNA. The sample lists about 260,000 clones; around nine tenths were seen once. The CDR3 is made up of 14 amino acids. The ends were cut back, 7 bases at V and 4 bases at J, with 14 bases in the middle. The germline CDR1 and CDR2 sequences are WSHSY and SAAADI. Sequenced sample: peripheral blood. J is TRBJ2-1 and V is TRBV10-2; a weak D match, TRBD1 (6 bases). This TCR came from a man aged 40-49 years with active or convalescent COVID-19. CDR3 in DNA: TGCGCCAGCACCGGGGACAAGGGGTACAATGAGCAGTTCTTC. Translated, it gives CASTGDKGYNEQFF.